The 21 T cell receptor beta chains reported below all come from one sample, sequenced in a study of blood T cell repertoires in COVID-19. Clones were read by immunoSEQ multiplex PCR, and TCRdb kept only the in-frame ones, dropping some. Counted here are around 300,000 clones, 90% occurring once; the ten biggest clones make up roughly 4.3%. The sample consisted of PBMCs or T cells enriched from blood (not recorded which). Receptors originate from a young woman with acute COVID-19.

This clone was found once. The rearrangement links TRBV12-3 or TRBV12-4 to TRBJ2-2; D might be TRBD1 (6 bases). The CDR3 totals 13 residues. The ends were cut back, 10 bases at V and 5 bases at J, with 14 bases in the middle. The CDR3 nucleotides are TGTGCCACCTCAGGGGTGAGGACCGGGGAGCTGTTTTTT. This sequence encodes CATSGVRTGELFF.

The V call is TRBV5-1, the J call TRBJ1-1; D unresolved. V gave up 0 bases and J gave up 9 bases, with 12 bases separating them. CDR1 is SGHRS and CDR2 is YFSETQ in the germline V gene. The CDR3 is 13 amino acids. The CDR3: CASSLGEEEKAFF. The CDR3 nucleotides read TGCGCCAGCAGCTTGGGTGAGGAAGAGAAAGCTTTCTTT.

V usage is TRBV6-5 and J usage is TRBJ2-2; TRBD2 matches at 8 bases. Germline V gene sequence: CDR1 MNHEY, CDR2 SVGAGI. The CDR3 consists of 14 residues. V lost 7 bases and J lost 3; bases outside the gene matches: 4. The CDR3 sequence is CASKRERDTGELFF. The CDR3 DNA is TGTGCCAGCAAGCGGGAGAGGGACACCGGGGAGCTGTTTTTT.

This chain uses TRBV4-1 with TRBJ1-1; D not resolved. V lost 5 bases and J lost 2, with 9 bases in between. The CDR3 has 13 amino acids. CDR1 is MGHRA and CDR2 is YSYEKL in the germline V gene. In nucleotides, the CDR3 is TGCGCCAGCAGCAGCGAGGGAAACACTGAAGCTTTCTTT. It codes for CASSSEGNTEAFF.

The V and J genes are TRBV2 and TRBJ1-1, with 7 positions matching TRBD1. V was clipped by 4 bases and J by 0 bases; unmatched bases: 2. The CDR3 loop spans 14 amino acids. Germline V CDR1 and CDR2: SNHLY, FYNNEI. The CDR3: CASSVGQMNTEAFF. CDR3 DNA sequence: TGTGCCAGCAGTGTGGGACAGATGAACACTGAAGCTTTCTTT.

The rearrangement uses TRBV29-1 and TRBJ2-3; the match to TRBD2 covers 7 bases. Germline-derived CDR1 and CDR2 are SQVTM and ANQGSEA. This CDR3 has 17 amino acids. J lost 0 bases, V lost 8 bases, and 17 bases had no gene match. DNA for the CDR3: TGCAGCATATCCCCTCGGGCGGGAGCTACTAGCACAGATACGCAGTATTTT. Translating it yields CSISPRAGATSTDTQYF.

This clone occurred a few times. The DNA for the CDR3 is TGTGCCAGCAGTTTCGCCACTCATAGCAATCAGCCCCAGCATTTT. It encodes CASSFATHSNQPQHF. V usage is TRBV27 and J usage is TRBJ1-5; no definite D call. The CDR3 is 15 residues long. V shed 3 bases and J shed 0 bases, with 9 bases lying between them. CDR1 is MNHEY and CDR2 is SMNVEV in the germline V gene (reference sequence).

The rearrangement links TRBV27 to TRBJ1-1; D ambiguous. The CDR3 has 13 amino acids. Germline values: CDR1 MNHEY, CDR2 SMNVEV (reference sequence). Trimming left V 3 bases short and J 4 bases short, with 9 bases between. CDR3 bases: TGTGCCAGCAGTTTCCCGGGAACCACTGAAGCTTTCTTT. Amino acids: CASSFPGTTEAFF.

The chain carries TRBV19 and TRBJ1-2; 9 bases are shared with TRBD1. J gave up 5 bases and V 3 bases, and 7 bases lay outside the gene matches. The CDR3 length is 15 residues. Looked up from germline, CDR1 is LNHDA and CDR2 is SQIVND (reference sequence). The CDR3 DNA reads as TGTGCCAGTAGTATGTCGGGACAGGGTTGGTATGGCTACACCTTC. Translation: CASSMSGQGWYGYTF.

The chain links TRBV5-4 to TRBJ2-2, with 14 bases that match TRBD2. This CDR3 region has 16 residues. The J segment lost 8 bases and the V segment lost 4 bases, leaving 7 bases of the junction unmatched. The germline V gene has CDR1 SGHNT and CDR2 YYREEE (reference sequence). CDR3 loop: CASSRGLAGDEGELFF. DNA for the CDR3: TGTGCCAGCAGCCGGGGACTAGCGGGAGACGAAGGGGAGCTGTTTTTT.

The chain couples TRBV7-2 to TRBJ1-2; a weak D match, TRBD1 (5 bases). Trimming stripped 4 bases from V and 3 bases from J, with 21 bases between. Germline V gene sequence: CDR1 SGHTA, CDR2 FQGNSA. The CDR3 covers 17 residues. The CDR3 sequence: CASSSDWGGGKYYGYTF. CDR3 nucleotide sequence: TGTGCCAGCAGCTCGGACTGGGGGGGTGGAAAGTACTATGGCTACACCTTC.

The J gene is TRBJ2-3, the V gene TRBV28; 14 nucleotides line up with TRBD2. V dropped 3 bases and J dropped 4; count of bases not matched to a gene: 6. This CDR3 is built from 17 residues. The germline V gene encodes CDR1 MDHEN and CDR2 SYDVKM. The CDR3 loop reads CASSFPGGLAGADTQYF. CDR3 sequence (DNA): TGTGCCAGCAGTTTTCCAGGGGGACTAGCGGGGGCAGATACGCAGTATTTT.

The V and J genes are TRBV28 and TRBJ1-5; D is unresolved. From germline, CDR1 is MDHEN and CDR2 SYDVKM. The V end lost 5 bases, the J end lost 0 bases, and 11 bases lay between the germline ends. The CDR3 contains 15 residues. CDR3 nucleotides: TGTGCCAGCAGTCCCAATGAGCATAGCAATCAGCCCCAGCATTTT. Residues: CASSPNEHSNQPQHF.

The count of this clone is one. DNA for the CDR3: TGTGCCAGCAGTTTGAGACAGCGGGGATCCACTGAAGCTTTCTTT. This gives the protein CASSLRQRGSTEAFF. The chain is built from TRBV28 and TRBJ1-1; possible D gene TRBD1, 5 bases. CDR1 MDHEN and CDR2 SYDVKM come from the germline V gene. V shed 3 bases and J shed 4 bases, with 15 bases lying between them. The CDR3 is 15 amino acids.

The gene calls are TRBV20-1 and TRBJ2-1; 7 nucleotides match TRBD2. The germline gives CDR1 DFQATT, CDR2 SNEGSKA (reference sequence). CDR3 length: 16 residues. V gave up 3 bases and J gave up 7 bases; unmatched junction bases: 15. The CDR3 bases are TGCAGTGCTAGTAATGGTTGGGGGGGTAACCCTAATGAGCAGTTCTTC. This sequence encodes CSASNGWGGNPNEQFF.

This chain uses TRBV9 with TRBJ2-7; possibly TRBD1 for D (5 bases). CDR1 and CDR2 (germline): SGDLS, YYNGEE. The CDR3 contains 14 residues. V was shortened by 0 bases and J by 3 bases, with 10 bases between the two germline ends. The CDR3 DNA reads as TGTGCCAGCAGCGTAGCAGGGAACTTCTACGAGCAGTACTTC. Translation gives CASSVAGNFYEQYF.

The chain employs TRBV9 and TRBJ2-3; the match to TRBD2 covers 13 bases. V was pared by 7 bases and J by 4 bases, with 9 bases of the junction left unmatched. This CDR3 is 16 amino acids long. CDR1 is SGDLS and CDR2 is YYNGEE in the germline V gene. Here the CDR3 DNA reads TGTGCCAGCGAAAATTTGGGACTAGCGGGATCAGATACGCAGTATTTT. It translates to CASENLGLAGSDTQYF. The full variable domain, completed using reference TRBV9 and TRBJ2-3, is DSGVTQTPKHLITATGQRVTLRCSPRSGDLSVYWYQQSLDQGLQFLIQYYNGEERAKGNILERFSAQQFPDLHSELNLSSLELGDSALYFCASENLGLAGSDTQYFGPGTRLTVL.

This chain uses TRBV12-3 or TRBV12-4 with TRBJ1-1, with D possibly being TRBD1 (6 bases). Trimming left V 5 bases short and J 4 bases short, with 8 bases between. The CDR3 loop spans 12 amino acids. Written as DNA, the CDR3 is TGTGCCAGCAGTCAAGGGGGCACTGAAGCTTTCTTT. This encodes CASSQGGTEAFF.

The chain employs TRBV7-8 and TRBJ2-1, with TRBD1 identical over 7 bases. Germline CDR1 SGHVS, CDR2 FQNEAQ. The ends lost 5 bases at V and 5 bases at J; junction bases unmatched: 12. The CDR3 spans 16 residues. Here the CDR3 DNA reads TGTGCCAGCAGCCAAAGGACAGGACGGTACCACAATGAGCAGTTCTTC. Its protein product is CASSQRTGRYHNEQFF. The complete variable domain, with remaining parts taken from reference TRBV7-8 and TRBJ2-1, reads GAGVSQSPRYKVAKRGQDVALRCDPISGHVSLFWYQQALGQGPEFLTYFQNEAQLDKSGLPSDRFFAERPEGSVSTLKIQRTQQEDSAVYLCASSQRTGRYHNEQFFGPGTRLTVL.

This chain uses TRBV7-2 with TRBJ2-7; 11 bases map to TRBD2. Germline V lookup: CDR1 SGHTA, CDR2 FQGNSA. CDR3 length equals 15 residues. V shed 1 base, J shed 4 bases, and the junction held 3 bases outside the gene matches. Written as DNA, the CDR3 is TGTGCCAGCAGCTTAGTACTAGCGGGAGATTACGAGCAGTACTTC. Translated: CASSLVLAGDYEQYF.

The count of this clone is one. The CDR3 nucleotides read TGTGCCAGCAGTTCACCCGGGACTAGCGGGACAGTCGGGACCGGGGAGCTGTTTTTT. The encoded protein is CASSSPGTSGTVGTGELFF. This chain uses TRBV28 with TRBJ2-2; TRBD2 matches 13 bases. The CDR3 extends over 19 amino acids. Germline V gene lookup returns CDR1 MDHEN and CDR2 SYDVKM. After removal of 4 bases from V and 5 bases from J, the junction contained 13 bases not matched to a gene. The full variable domain, its missing parts supplied by reference TRBV28 and TRBJ2-2, is DVKVTQSSRYLVKRTGEKVFLECVQDMDHENMFWYRQDPGLGLRLIYFSYDVKMKEKGDIPEGYSVSREKKERFSLILESASTNQTSMYLCASSSPGTSGTVGTGELFFGEGSRLTVL.